This TCR beta chain appears in the sequencing data of a study of shared clonotypes between healthy human individuals. General observations from the study: It was observed that 5% to 6% of naive CD4 clonotypes were shared across a handful of donors.

In this sample, this clone turned up once. Its antigen is unidentified. The CDR3 is 22 residues long. The germline V gene encodes CDR1 SQVTM and CDR2 ANQGSEA. Losses at the gene ends were 3 bases for V and 0 bases for J; bases not matched to a gene: 25. Produced via immunoSEQ multiplex PCR; TCRdb's table is partial and in-frame only. The sample contains hundreds of thousands of clones, about 95% of which appear only once. Sequencing was carried out using naive CD4+ T cells sorted from blood. This sample's subset: CD45RA+ positively selected. This sequence was found in a woman aged 25 to 45 in good health. The chain joins TRBV29-1 to TRBJ1-1; 10 bases map to TRBD1. The chain's CDR3 is CSVEGQGPPDWRVRWVNTEAFF. The CDR3 nucleotides are TGCAGCGTTGAGGGACAGGGGCCGCCAGATTGGAGGGTGAGGTGGGTGAACACTGAAGCTTTCTTT.